This T cell receptor beta chain was captured by sequencing in a study of OX40 agonist ivuxolimab in advanced cancers. Trimming pared 0 bases from V and 0 bases from J, leaving 7 bases between. The length of the CDR3 is 14 residues. CDR1 and CDR2 from the germline V gene are SGHKS and YYEKEE (reference sequence). Only in-frame clones appear in the TCRdb table, and some are missing; sequencing was by immunoSEQ multiplex PCR. The top ten hold just over 0.75% of the sample, which has approximately 70,000 clones, around 85% seen once. Specimen: CD4+ or CD8+ T cells sorted from blood, collected in a trial of the OX40 agonist ivuxolimab. The V call is TRBV5-5, the J call TRBJ2-7, with a tentative D call TRBD2 (5 bases). The receptor comes from an adult with an advanced solid tumor such as melanoma, head and neck, liver or kidney cancer. The CDR3 nucleotides are TGTGCCAGCAGCTTGGCTGAGGGCTCCTACGAGCAGTACTTC. Translated, it gives CASSLAEGSYEQYF.